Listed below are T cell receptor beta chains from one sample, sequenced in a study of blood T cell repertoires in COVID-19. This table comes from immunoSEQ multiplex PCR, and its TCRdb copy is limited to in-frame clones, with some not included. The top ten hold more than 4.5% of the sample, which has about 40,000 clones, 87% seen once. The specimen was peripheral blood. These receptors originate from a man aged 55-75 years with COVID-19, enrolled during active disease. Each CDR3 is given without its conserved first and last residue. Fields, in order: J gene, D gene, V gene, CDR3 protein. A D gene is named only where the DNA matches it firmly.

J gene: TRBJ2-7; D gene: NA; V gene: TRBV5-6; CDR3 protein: ASSWGQGFYEQY
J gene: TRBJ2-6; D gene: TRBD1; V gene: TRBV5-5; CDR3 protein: ASSPEGWDRAFSGANVLT
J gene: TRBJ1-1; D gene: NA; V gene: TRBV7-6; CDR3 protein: ASSTREGGNTEAF
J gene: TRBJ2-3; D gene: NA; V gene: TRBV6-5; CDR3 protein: ASRNGGLPTDTQY
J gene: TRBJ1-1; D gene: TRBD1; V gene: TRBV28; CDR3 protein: ASSYRGLRGTEAF
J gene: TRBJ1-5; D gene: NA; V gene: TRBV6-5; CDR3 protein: ASSPGGINQPQH
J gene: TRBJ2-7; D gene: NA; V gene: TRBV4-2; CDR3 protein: ASSQGTAQRYEQY
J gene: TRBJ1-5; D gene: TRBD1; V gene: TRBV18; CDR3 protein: ASSRDRDQPQH
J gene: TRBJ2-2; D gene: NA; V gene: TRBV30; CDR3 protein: AWSVVDRNTGELF
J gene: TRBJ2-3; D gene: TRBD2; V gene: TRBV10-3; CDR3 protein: AMSGGLTDTQY
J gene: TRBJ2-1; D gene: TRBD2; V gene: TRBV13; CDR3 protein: ASSTPGLAGPQLPF
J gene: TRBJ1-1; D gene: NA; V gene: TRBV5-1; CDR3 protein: ASSLDAGIPNTEAF
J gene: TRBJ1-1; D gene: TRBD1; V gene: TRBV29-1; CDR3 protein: SVDRDREGTEAF
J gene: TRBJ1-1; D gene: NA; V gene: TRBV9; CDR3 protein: ASSAGQLNTEAF
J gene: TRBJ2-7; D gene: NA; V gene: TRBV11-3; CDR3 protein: ASSVGRGYEQY
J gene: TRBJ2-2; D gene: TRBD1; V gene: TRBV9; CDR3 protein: ASSPQGAIDTGELF
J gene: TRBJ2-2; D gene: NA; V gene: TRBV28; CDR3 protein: ASSLPTPGELF
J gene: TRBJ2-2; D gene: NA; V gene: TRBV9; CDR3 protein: ASTPGEARGGELF
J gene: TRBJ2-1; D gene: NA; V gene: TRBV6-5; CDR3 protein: ASSLTDPTYNEQF
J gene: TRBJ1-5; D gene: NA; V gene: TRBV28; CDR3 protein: ASSFTSYRVGSNQPQH
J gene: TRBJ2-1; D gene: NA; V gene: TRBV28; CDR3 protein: ALTGRETASSSYNEQF
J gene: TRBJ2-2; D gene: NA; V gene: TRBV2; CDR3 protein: ASSEEQGGIGELF
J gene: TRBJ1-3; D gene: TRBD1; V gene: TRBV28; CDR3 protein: ASRTGKIGNTIY
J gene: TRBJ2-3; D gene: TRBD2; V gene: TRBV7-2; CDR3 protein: ASSLATGGVVRGTDTQY
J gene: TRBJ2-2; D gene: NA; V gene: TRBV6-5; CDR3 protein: ASRQQVNTGELF
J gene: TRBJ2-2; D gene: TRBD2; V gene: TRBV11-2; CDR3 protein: ASSLRSSGRAGTGELF